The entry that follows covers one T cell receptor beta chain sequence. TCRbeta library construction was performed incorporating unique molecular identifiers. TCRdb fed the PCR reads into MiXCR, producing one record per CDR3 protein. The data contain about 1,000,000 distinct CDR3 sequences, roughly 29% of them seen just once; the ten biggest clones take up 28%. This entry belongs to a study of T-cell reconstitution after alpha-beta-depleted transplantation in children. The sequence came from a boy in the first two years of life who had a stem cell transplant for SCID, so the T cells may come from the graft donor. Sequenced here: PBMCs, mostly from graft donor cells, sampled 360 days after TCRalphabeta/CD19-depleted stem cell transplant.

Here the CDR3 reads CASSPGRGGGYTF. CDR3 nucleotide sequence: TGTGCCAGCTCACCAGGCCGAGGAGGGGGCTACACCTTC. The chain is built from TRBV18 and TRBJ1-2; no clear D gene. V gave up 2 bases and J gave up 8 bases, with 12 bases separating them. Looked up from germline, CDR1 is KGHSH and CDR2 is LQKENI. The CDR3 has 13 amino acids.